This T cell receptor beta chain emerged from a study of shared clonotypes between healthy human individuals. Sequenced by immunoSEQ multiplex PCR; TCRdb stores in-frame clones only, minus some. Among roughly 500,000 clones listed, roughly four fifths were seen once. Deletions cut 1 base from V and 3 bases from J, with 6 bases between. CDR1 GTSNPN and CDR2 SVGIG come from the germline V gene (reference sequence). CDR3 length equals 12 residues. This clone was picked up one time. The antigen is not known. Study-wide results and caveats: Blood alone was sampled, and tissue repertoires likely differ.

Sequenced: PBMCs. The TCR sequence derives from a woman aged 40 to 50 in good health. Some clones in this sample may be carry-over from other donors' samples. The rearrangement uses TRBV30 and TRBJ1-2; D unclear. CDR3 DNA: TGTGCCTGGAGTGGAGTTCACTATGGCTACACCTTC. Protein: CAWSGVHYGYTF.